This T cell receptor beta chain is from a study of beta chain features in type 1 diabetes. Study-level information: Regarding age, gender and cell yields, patients proved similar to healthy donors.

A sort by CD45RO/CCR7/CD25/CD127/CD95/CD27 yielded CD4+ naive, central memory, regulatory and stem cell-like memory cells. The authors reverse transcribed all of the isolated RNA, so sequencing captured expressed TCRB transcripts. Naive, central memory and regulatory T cell samples came to a mean of around 3.3 million reads. Profiling relied on immunoSEQ multiplex PCR, and the TCRdb table lists in-frame clones only, not all of them. Of some 640,000 clones in the sample, about an eighth were seen once. In the case of this clone: The antigen is undetermined.

Overall study findings and caveats: Naive, central memory and regulatory TCRB repertoires appeared more similar among patients than healthy donors. Within each of all four CD4+ subsets, Type 1 diabetes patients had TCRB CDR3s that were moderately but significantly shorter.

The sample was naive CD4+ T cells from blood. The clonotype originates from a man aged 18 to 29 with type 1 diabetes.

CDR3 protein: CAISPQGADEQYF. Written as DNA, the CDR3 is TGTGCCATCAGCCCCCAGGGGGCGGACGAGCAGTACTTC. The rearrangement links TRBV10-3 to TRBJ2-7; 8 bases agree with TRBD1. The CDR3 has 13 amino acids. CDR1 and CDR2 from the germline V gene are ENHRY and SYGVKD. The ends lost 6 bases at V and 5 bases at J; junction bases unmatched: 6.